These 29 T cell receptor beta chains originate from one sample sequenced in a study of cytomegalovirus exposure and HLA in healthy donors. PCR used 60 Vbeta primers and 13 Jbeta primers. Measured with immunoSEQ multiplex PCR; TCRdb has only the in-frame clones, and not every one. Of 95,000 to 150,000 clones listed, roughly 80% are singletons. Sequencing input: PBMCs. The receptor set was obtained from a man between 18 and 35 years old in good health and CMV-seropositive.

This rearrangement joins TRBV29-1 to TRBJ2-1; 8 nucleotides align to TRBD2. Germline assignment: CDR1 SQVTM and CDR2 ANQGSEA. J gave up 5 bases and V 5 bases, and 5 bases lay outside the gene matches. This CDR3 contains 13 residues. The DNA of the CDR3 is TGCAGCGTTCCTAGCGGGCTAAACAATGAGCAGTTCTTC. Amino acids: CSVPSGLNNEQFF.

This clone was seen only a few times. The chain carries TRBV19 and TRBJ2-2, with D maybe TRBD1 (5 bases). Per germline, CDR1 LNHDA and CDR2 SQIVND (reference sequence). V lost 2 bases and J 9 bases, leaving 13 bases between the germline ends. CDR3 length: 14 amino acids. As DNA, the CDR3 is TGTGCCAGTAGTATACTAGGCAGGGCCTGGGAGCTGTTTTTT. Translation: CASSILGRAWELFF.

The J gene is TRBJ1-2, the V gene TRBV7-2, with TRBD1 identical over 9 bases. J was trimmed by 2 bases and V by 1 base; bases with no gene match: 5. The CDR3 length is 16 residues. In germline, CDR1 is SGHTA, CDR2 FQGNSA. CDR3: CASSLGGQGKNYGYTF. CDR3 coding DNA: TGTGCCAGCAGCTTAGGTGGACAGGGGAAAAACTATGGCTACACCTTC.

The V and J genes are TRBV6-1 and TRBJ2-7; D is undetermined. The V end was cut by 5 bases, the J end by 2 bases, with 13 bases between. CDR3 size: 14 residues. From germline, CDR1 is MNHNS and CDR2 SASEGT. This chain's CDR3 is CASSLGPLPYEQYF. CDR3 coding DNA: TGTGCCAGCAGTTTGGGCCCTCTACCCTACGAGCAGTACTTC.

This clone was seen a few times. The chain carries TRBV5-5 and TRBJ2-5; no clear D. Germline CDR1 is SGHKS and CDR2 is YYEKEE (reference sequence). V lost 0 bases and J lost 2, with 5 bases in between. CDR3 length: 13 residues. The CDR3: CASSLVLQETQYF. CDR3 bases: TGTGCCAGCAGCTTGGTATTGCAAGAGACCCAGTACTTC.

The V and J genes are TRBV4-3 and TRBJ1-2; D might be TRBD1 (5 bases). The CDR3 length is 17 residues. Trimming removed 0 bases from V and 3 bases from J, with 17 bases in between. Germline CDR1 LGHNA, CDR2 YSLEER. The CDR3 DNA reads TGCGCCAGCAGCCAAGATCCCCCCGGGGGGTTAGACTATGGCTACACCTTC. As protein: CASSQDPPGGLDYGYTF.

Points on this clone: One junction end disagrees with the germline gene, perhaps due to a read error. The chain is built from TRBV5-1 and TRBJ2-5, with 7 positions matching TRBD1. Germline V gene sequence: CDR1 SGHRS, CDR2 YFSETQ. The CDR3 extends over 16 amino acids. The CDR3: CASSLNGQAQQEAQYF. The CDR3 nucleotides read TGCGCCAGCAGCTTAAATGGACAGGCACAACAAGAGGCCCAGTACTTC.

The rearrangement uses TRBV6-1 and TRBJ2-3; TRBD2 matches at 7 bases. The CDR3 runs 17 residues. The V and J ends lost 4 bases and 6 bases, in that order; junction bases with no gene match: 16. Germline V lookup: CDR1 MNHNS, CDR2 SASEGT. For the CDR3, the DNA is TGTGCCAGCAGTGTTTCGGCGGGAGCGGCTTTCGGGGATACGCAGTATTTT. Protein: CASSVSAGAAFGDTQYF.

V usage is TRBV7-8 and J usage is TRBJ1-5; 8 bases are shared with TRBD1. Germline assignment: CDR1 SGHVS and CDR2 FQNEAQ. The CDR3 length is 13 residues. The junction had 3 bases not matched to a gene; V was cut back by 5 bases and J by 6 bases. DNA of the CDR3: TGTGCCAGCAGCGTCAGGGGGCTTCAGCCCCAGCATTTT. This gives the protein CASSVRGLQPQHF.

This clone was observed a few times. This rearrangement joins TRBV7-2 to TRBJ1-2; TRBD1 aligns across 7 bases. The V and J ends lost 4 bases and 0 bases, in that order; junction bases with no gene match: 14. Per the germline V gene, CDR1 is SGHTA and CDR2 is FQGNSA. This CDR3 is 18 amino acids long. For the CDR3, the DNA is TGTGCCAGCAGCTCCCAAGCCCGCACAGGGGACCCTAACTATGGCTACACCTTC. Protein: CASSSQARTGDPNYGYTF. The variable domain in full, completed from reference TRBV7-2 and TRBJ1-2, reads GAGVSQSPSNKVTEKGKDVELRCDPISGHTALYWYRQSLGQGLEFLIYFQGNSAPDKSGLPSDRFSAERTGGSVSTLTIQRTQQEDSAVYLCASSSQARTGDPNYGYTFGSGTRLTVV.

V usage is TRBV7-9 and J usage is TRBJ2-5, with D possibly matching TRBD1 (6 bases). The CDR3 is 17 amino acids. Germline-derived CDR1 and CDR2 are SEHNR and FQNEAQ (reference sequence). The ends were cut back, 4 bases at V and 3 bases at J, with 21 bases in the middle. The DNA of the CDR3 is TGTGCCAGCAGCTCAGTCTTCCTAGGACAGACGGAAGAGACCCAGTACTTC. Protein: CASSSVFLGQTEETQYF.

V is TRBV18 and J is TRBJ1-2; the match to TRBD1 covers 10 bases. There are 14 residues in the CDR3. The ends lost 1 base at V and 6 bases at J; junction bases unmatched: 2. The V gene's germline CDR1 is KGHSH and CDR2 LQKENI. This chain's CDR3 is CASSPLGQGNGYTF. CDR3 in DNA: TGTGCCAGCTCACCACTGGGACAGGGGAATGGCTACACCTTC.

The rearrangement uses TRBV27 and TRBJ2-7; a weak D match, TRBD1 (6 bases). The germline CDR1 and CDR2 sequences are MNHEY and SMNVEV (reference sequence). This CDR3 spans 16 amino acids. The V end lost 3 bases, the J end lost 3 bases, and 18 bases lay between the germline ends. This CDR3 reads CASSFLWTAHVYEQYF. In nucleotides, the CDR3 is TGTGCCAGCAGTTTCCTCTGGACAGCCCATGTCTACGAGCAGTACTTC.

The chain carries TRBV7-2 and TRBJ2-1, with 8 positions matching TRBD2. Trimming at V came to 1 base and at J to 5 bases, leaving 16 bases not matched to a gene. The CDR3 runs to 19 residues. Per germline, CDR1 SGHTA and CDR2 FQGNSA. The CDR3 sequence: CASSLVFRRGGAYDNEQFF. In DNA, the CDR3 is TGTGCCAGCAGCTTAGTGTTCCGTCGGGGGGGCGCATACGACAATGAGCAGTTCTTC.

CDR3 amino acids: CASGRGAGDEETQYF. The CDR3 coding sequence is TGTGCCAGCGGACGCGGAGCGGGGGACGAAGAGACCCAGTACTTC. The chain couples TRBV6-6 to TRBJ2-5; 8 positions agree with TRBD2. V shed 8 bases, J shed 3 bases, and the junction held 11 bases outside the gene matches. CDR1 is MNHNY and CDR2 is SVGAGI in the germline V gene (reference sequence). This CDR3 comprises 15 residues.

The V gene is TRBV10-1, the J gene TRBJ2-7, with 7 bases matching TRBD1. The V gene end was trimmed by 0 bases and the J gene end by 6 bases; junction bases not matched to a gene: 11. The CDR3 covers 16 residues. Germline V gene data show CDR1 as WNHNN and CDR2 as SYGVQD (reference sequence). CDR3 bases: TGCGCCAGCAGTGAGTCGCGAAACACAGGGGTATCCGAGCAGTACTTC. Its translation is CASSESRNTGVSEQYF.

The rearrangement joins TRBV19 to TRBJ1-1, with D tentatively TRBD1 (5 bases). Trimming removed 11 bases from V and 1 base from J, with 17 bases in between. Germline-derived CDR1 and CDR2 are LNHDA and SQIVND (reference sequence). The CDR3 is 14 residues long. CDR3: CAYHTQGKNTEAFF. For the CDR3, the DNA is TGTGCCTATCATACGCAGGGAAAGAACACTGAAGCTTTCTTT. Drawing the rest from reference TRBV19 and TRBJ1-1, the complete variable domain is DGGITQSPKYLFRKEGQNVTLSCEQNLNHDAMYWYRQDPGQGLRLIYYSQIVNDFQKGDIAEGYSVSREKKESFPLTVTSAQKNPTAFYLCAYHTQGKNTEAFFGQGTRLTVV.

The chain employs TRBV9 and TRBJ1-1; D is uncertain. The germline V gene encodes CDR1 SGDLS and CDR2 YYNGEE. The CDR3 contains 15 residues. With 3 bases removed from V and 1 base from J, the gap between germline ends came to 13 bases. CDR3 nucleotides: TGTGCCAGCAGCGCGTCCCACGCGTCGAACACTGAAGCTTTCTTT. Translation gives CASSASHASNTEAFF. Filled out from reference TRBV9 and TRBJ1-1, the complete variable domain reads DSGVTQTPKHLITATGQRVTLRCSPRSGDLSVYWYQQSLDQGLQFLIQYYNGEERAKGNILERFSAQQFPDLHSELNLSSLELGDSALYFCASSASHASNTEAFFGQGTRLTVV.

The chain recombines TRBV12-5 with TRBJ2-1; 8 nucleotides line up with TRBD2. This CDR3 has 16 amino acids. Trimming took 0 bases from V and 6 from J; bases not matched to a gene: 7. The germline CDR1 and CDR2 sequences are LGHNT and FRNRAP. The CDR3 here is CASGLVLGLAGNEQFF. The CDR3 nucleotides read TGTGCTAGTGGTTTGGTACTTGGCCTAGCGGGCAATGAGCAGTTCTTC.

This chain joins TRBV4-1 and TRBJ1-3; 7 nucleotides agree with TRBD1. V was pared by 0 bases and J by 2 bases, with 13 bases of the junction left unmatched. The length of the CDR3 is 19 residues. Germline-derived CDR1 and CDR2 are MGHRA and YSYEKL. The CDR3 loop reads CASSQDRGMTGTAGNTIYF. CDR3 nucleotides: TGCGCCAGCAGCCAAGATCGGGGTATGACAGGGACAGCTGGAAACACCATATATTTT.

The chain is built from TRBV6-5 and TRBJ2-3; 7 positions match TRBD2. V was pared by 6 bases and J by 4 bases, with 7 bases of the junction left unmatched. This CDR3 is 14 amino acids long. Germline lookup yields CDR1 MNHEY and CDR2 SVGAGI. In nucleotides, the CDR3 is TGTGCCAGCAGGATACCGGGAGGCCCAGATACGCAGTATTTT. Translated: CASRIPGGPDTQYF.

This clone occurred once. This chain links TRBV30 with TRBJ1-1; 8 bases match TRBD1. Germline trimming cut 1 base from V and 1 base from J; bases unmatched to any gene: 2. The germline V gene has CDR1 GTSNPN and CDR2 SVGIG (reference sequence). This CDR3 is 14 amino acids long. The CDR3 DNA follows: TGTGCCTGGAGTGATGGGACAGGGAACACTGAAGCTTTCTTT. Its protein product is CAWSDGTGNTEAFF.

The chain links TRBV9 to TRBJ1-4, with a possible D match to TRBD1 (6 bases). Germline V CDR1 and CDR2: SGDLS, YYNGEE. Deletions cut 4 bases from V and 4 bases from J, with 38 bases between. The CDR3 length is 23 residues. The CDR3 region has the DNA TGTGCCAGCAGCCGGGCCACCCTAAAGGGGGAAGCGGCTATAATGCAAAGTAATGAAAAACTGTTTTTT. Amino acids: CASSRATLKGEAAIMQSNEKLFF. The whole variable domain, filled in from reference TRBV9 and TRBJ1-4, reads DSGVTQTPKHLITATGQRVTLRCSPRSGDLSVYWYQQSLDQGLQFLIQYYNGEERAKGNILERFSAQQFPDLHSELNLSSLELGDSALYFCASSRATLKGEAAIMQSNEKLFFGSGTQLSVL.

This clone turned up a few times. The CDR3 DNA reads TGTGCCAGCAGTTACGGTGGCGGTTCCAATCAGCCCCAGCATTTT. Protein: CASSYGGGSNQPQHF. The rearrangement joins TRBV6-6 to TRBJ1-5; D gene ambiguous. Germline CDR1 MNHNY, CDR2 SVGAGI (reference sequence). The CDR3 consists of 15 residues. V was pared by 2 bases and J by 3 bases, with 11 bases between.

The chain couples TRBV7-6 to TRBJ1-1; D is perhaps TRBD1 (5 bases). Per germline, CDR1 SGHVS and CDR2 FNYEAQ. The CDR3 sequence is 14 residues long. Trimming shortened V by 2 bases and J by 5 bases, and 12 bases separated the two germline ends. The CDR3 DNA is TGTGCCAGCAGCTTACAACAGGCGTCGACTGAAGCTTTCTTT. The encoded protein is CASSLQQASTEAFF.

The gene calls are TRBV27 and TRBJ2-4, with unresolved D. V was pared by 0 bases and J by 0 bases, with 9 bases between. CDR3 length: 16 amino acids. Germline V gene data show CDR1 as MNHEY and CDR2 as SMNVEV (reference sequence). The CDR3 region is CASSLSPGLAKNIQYF. The CDR3 DNA sequence: TGTGCCAGCAGTTTATCTCCGGGTCTAGCCAAAAACATTCAGTACTTC.

This chain uses TRBV4-3 with TRBJ1-2; the D is unclear. The CDR3 has 15 residues. Germline V CDR1 and CDR2: LGHNA, YSLEER. Trimming took 0 bases from V and 3 from J, leaving 11 bases between them. The CDR3 is CASSQDAPTDYGYTF. The CDR3 region has the DNA TGCGCCAGCAGCCAAGACGCCCCGACTGACTATGGCTACACCTTC.

The chain uses TRBV6-1 and TRBJ2-5; 13 bases map to TRBD2. Germline loops: CDR1 MNHNS, CDR2 SASEGT. V lost 4 bases and J lost 1; bases outside the gene matches: 0. The CDR3 is 15 residues long. CDR3 sequence reads: CASSGLAGGQETQYF. The CDR3, as DNA: TGTGCCAGCAGTGGACTAGCGGGAGGCCAAGAGACCCAGTACTTC.

J is TRBJ1-1 and V is TRBV6-5; D might be TRBD1 (6 bases). The germline gives CDR1 MNHEY, CDR2 SVGAGI. The CDR3 length is 13 residues. Trimming pared 7 bases from V and 1 base from J, leaving 10 bases between. The CDR3 reads CASTAGANTEAFF. The CDR3 DNA sequence: TGTGCCAGCACGGCAGGGGCGAACACTGAAGCTTTCTTT.